This T cell receptor (beta chain) is from a study of T cells in tuberculosis. Study-wide background: IGRA-negative adolescents, IGRA-positive adolescents with latent tuberculosis and adults with active tuberculosis formed this South African cohort. Study outcomes and limitations: Active tuberculosis alpha repertoires lay closer to GMM-specific TCRs than controls'. Smaller alpha distances in active tuberculosis partly reflected shorter CDR3-alpha lengths.

The protocol was immunoSEQ multiplex PCR, while the TCRdb copy is restricted to in-frame clones and leaves out a portion. The table shows just under 45,000 clones, with about 94% occurring only once. Adolescents were screened for latent TB by skin test and IGRA. Comments on this clone: Its antigen is not identified.

CDR3 size: 18 residues. The V gene's germline CDR1 is SEHNR and CDR2 FQNEAQ (reference sequence). With V trimmed by 4 bases and J by 8 bases, 13 bases remained unmatched. Material for sequencing was PBMCs. This clonotype originated in a donor between 10 and 35 years old with latent tuberculosis or without tuberculosis infection. Some clones in this sample may be carry-over from other donors' samples. This chain joins TRBV7-9 and TRBJ2-1; 14 positions agree with TRBD2. The CDR3 DNA reads TGTGCCAGCAGCTCCTTGAGGCGACTAGCGGGAGGGGTGCATGAGCAGTTCTTC. This translates into CASSSLRRLAGGVHEQFF.